This T cell receptor (beta chain) was profiled in a study of blood T cell repertoires in COVID-19. In the source study's methods: Scientists estimated how many nucleated cells there were by amplifying reference gene primers. TCRdb keeps only in-frame clones here, not all; method: immunoSEQ multiplex PCR. V and J calls and clone size are copied from that table; D and trimming were computed from the DNA. The sample shows over 200,000 clones, approximately 90% of them seen only once. Sequenced sample: peripheral blood. The sequence was collected from a man aged 55 to 70 who had recovered from COVID-19.

CDR3 loop: CASKDRGYEQYF. The CDR3 DNA reads as TGTGCCAGCAAAGACAGGGGCTACGAGCAGTACTTC. The rearrangement joins TRBV6-5 to TRBJ2-7; TRBD1 agrees at 8 bases. V was pared by 7 bases and J by 3 bases, with 2 bases of the junction left unmatched. Germline CDR1 and CDR2: MNHEY and SVGAGI. The CDR3 extends over 12 amino acids.